These 18 T cell receptor beta chains came from one sample sequenced in a study of a mutant IDH1 vaccine in newly diagnosed glioma. Time point specified: baseline, week 1 (first vaccination visit). Treatment defined: pre-vaccination baseline after standard-of-care therapy. Some clones are missing from TCRdb's copy, which holds only in-frame ones; the method was immunoSEQ multiplex PCR. The sample records some 100,000 clones, 83% being singletons. The input for sequencing was PBMCs, taken from a glioma patient treated with radiotherapy, temozolomide or both. The receptors derive from a woman in her forties or fifties with glioma.

J is TRBJ2-7 and V is TRBV5-1; 7 positions agree with TRBD1. The ends lost 3 bases at V and 4 bases at J; junction bases unmatched: 7. The germline V gene has CDR1 SGHRS and CDR2 YFSETQ. The CDR3 loop spans 14 amino acids. This CDR3 is CASSSPGQRYEQYF. As DNA, the CDR3 is TGCGCCAGCAGCTCCCCGGGACAGAGGTACGAGCAGTACTTC.

The V and J genes are TRBV2 and TRBJ1-2; no clear D. CDR3 length: 14 residues. Per the germline V gene, CDR1 is SNHLY and CDR2 is FYNNEI. The V end lost 10 bases, the J end lost 4 bases, and 19 bases lay between the germline ends. CDR3 coding DNA: TGTGCCATCCTTACGTCGACGGGAGGCTATGGCTACACCTTC. Protein: CAILTSTGGYGYTF.

The chain uses TRBV2 and TRBJ2-3, with TRBD2 matching over 12 bases. This CDR3 comprises 16 residues. In germline, CDR1 is SNHLY, CDR2 FYNNEI. The trim removed 5 bases at V and 5 bases at J, leaving 8 bases unmatched. The CDR3 region has the DNA TGTGCCAGCAGTTCCAGACTAGCGGGGGTGGGAGATACGCAGTATTTT. It translates to CASSSRLAGVGDTQYF.

The chain carries TRBV14 and TRBJ2-3; D perhaps matches TRBD1 (6 bases). The germline V gene encodes CDR1 SGHDN and CDR2 FVKESK. Trimming shortened V by 4 bases and J by 6 bases, and 11 bases separated the two germline ends. CDR3 length: 13 amino acids. The CDR3 nucleotides are TGTGCCAGCAGCCTCAGGGGAGTGGATACGCAGTATTTT. It is translated as CASSLRGVDTQYF.

The chain uses TRBV6-1 and TRBJ2-2; D remains unclear. Trimming shortened V by 4 bases and J by 0 bases, and 6 bases separated the two germline ends. This CDR3 has 14 amino acids. Germline CDR1 and CDR2: MNHNS and SASEGT. The CDR3 DNA reads TGTGCCAGCAGTGTTCAAGCGAACACCGGGGAGCTGTTTTTT. Its translation is CASSVQANTGELFF.

This clone has only one observation. V gene TRBV13 combines with J gene TRBJ2-1, with D perhaps TRBD1 (5 bases). The germline V gene has CDR1 PRHDT and CDR2 FYEKMQ (reference sequence). The CDR3 is 16 residues long. V shed 1 base and J shed 7 bases, with 17 bases lying between them. The CDR3 nucleotides are TGTGCCAGCAGCTTAGAGCTGCAAAGGGGTCGGAATGAGCAGTTCTTC. This gives the protein CASSLELQRGRNEQFF.

This rearrangement joins TRBV4-3 to TRBJ2-7; 9 positions agree with TRBD1. The length of the CDR3 is 16 residues. V gave up 0 bases and J gave up 4 bases; unmatched junction bases: 7. Germline assignment: CDR1 LGHNA and CDR2 YSLEER. CDR3: CASSQEGGQGRYEQYF. The DNA of the CDR3 is TGCGCCAGCAGCCAAGAGGGGGGACAGGGCCGGTACGAGCAGTACTTC.

This clone appeared a few times. The gene calls are TRBV6-5 and TRBJ1-1; no firm D call. The length of the CDR3 is 13 residues. Trimming removed 5 bases from V and 5 bases from J, with 12 bases in between. CDR1 is MNHEY and CDR2 is SVGAGI in the germline V gene. The chain's CDR3 is CASSPGRRTEAFF. The CDR3 region has the DNA TGTGCCAGCAGTCCTGGACGGAGAACTGAAGCTTTCTTT.

The chain carries TRBV5-6 and TRBJ1-1; 7 bases agree with TRBD1. CDR1 is SGHDT, CDR2 YYEEEE, per germline. V shed 0 bases, J shed 4 bases, and the junction held 9 bases outside the gene matches. The CDR3 totals 16 residues. CDR3 sequence reads: CASSLVGDRDSTEAFF. The CDR3 coding sequence is TGTGCCAGCAGCTTGGTCGGCGACAGGGACAGCACTGAAGCTTTCTTT.

This chain uses TRBV2 with TRBJ2-7, with D possibly being TRBD1 (5 bases). The CDR3 is 14 amino acids. Germline lookup yields CDR1 SNHLY and CDR2 FYNNEI. The V end was cut by 7 bases, the J end by 0 bases, with 13 bases between. The CDR3 is CASKPQVSSYEQYF. CDR3 bases: TGTGCCAGCAAGCCACAGGTGAGCTCCTACGAGCAGTACTTC.

V usage is TRBV19 and J usage is TRBJ1-2; TRBD1 is a possible D gene (5 bases). Germline-derived CDR1 and CDR2 are LNHDA and SQIVND (reference sequence). CDR3 length equals 15 residues. V lost 4 bases and J 1 base, leaving 13 bases between the germline ends. The CDR3 reads CASSRRDGSNYGYTF. DNA of the CDR3: TGTGCCAGTAGTAGGCGGGACGGTAGTAACTATGGCTACACCTTC.

The CDR3, as DNA: TGCAGCGTTCTCAGCGGGCTCACAGATACGCAGTATTTT. Amino acid sequence: CSVLSGLTDTQYF. The chain uses TRBV29-1 and TRBJ2-3; TRBD2 is a possible D gene (6 bases). The CDR3 contains 13 residues. V dropped 5 bases and J dropped 2 bases, with 11 bases sitting between them. Germline assignment: CDR1 SQVTM and CDR2 ANQGSEA.

The chain links TRBV7-8 to TRBJ2-7, with D possibly TRBD1 on 6 matching bases. Trimming left V 4 bases short and J 1 base short, with 14 bases between. CDR1 is SGHVS, CDR2 FQNEAQ, per germline. The CDR3 is 15 residues long. CDR3 in DNA: TGTGCCAGCAGCTCCCCGGCCGGACAGTCCTACGAGCAGTACTTC. It yields the protein CASSSPAGQSYEQYF.

This clone has just a few counts. The gene calls are TRBV5-8 and TRBJ1-1; D is perhaps TRBD1 (5 bases). With 0 bases removed from V and 0 bases from J, the gap between germline ends came to 6 bases. Germline CDR1 is SGHTS and CDR2 is YDEGEE. The CDR3 sequence is 14 residues long. In DNA, the CDR3 is TGTGCCAGCAGCTTGGTGGGGGTGAACACTGAAGCTTTCTTT. Translated, it gives CASSLVGVNTEAFF.

In this sample, this clone turned up once. The chain has TRBV20-1 and TRBJ2-5; possibly TRBD1 for D (6 bases). This CDR3 region has 11 residues. Germline loops: CDR1 DFQATT, CDR2 SNEGSKA (reference sequence). V lost 5 bases and J 4 bases, leaving 8 bases between the germline ends. CDR3 sequence reads: CSALGGETQYF. CDR3 bases: TGCAGTGCTCTAGGGGGAGAGACCCAGTACTTC.

In DNA, the CDR3 is TGTGCCAGCAGTTCCCGGGACAGGGGTAATGAGCAGTTCTTC. It specifies CASSSRDRGNEQFF. V usage is TRBV6-6 and J usage is TRBJ2-1; 10 bases match TRBD1. The germline CDR1 and CDR2 sequences are MNHNY and SVGAGI (reference sequence). V gave up 4 bases and J gave up 7 bases; unmatched junction bases: 4. The length of the CDR3 is 14 residues.

This rearrangement joins TRBV9 to TRBJ1-6, with D tentatively TRBD1 (6 bases). Looked up from germline, CDR1 is SGDLS and CDR2 is YYNGEE. The CDR3 is 16 residues long. V dropped 0 bases and J dropped 5 bases, with 12 bases sitting between them. The CDR3 loop reads CASSVGGGADNSPLHF. The CDR3 DNA is TGTGCCAGCAGCGTAGGGGGGGGCGCTGATAATTCACCCCTCCACTTT.

The chain joins TRBV19 to TRBJ1-6, with 10 nucleotides matching TRBD1. The junction had 7 bases not matched to a gene; V was cut back by 7 bases and J by 10 bases. CDR1 and CDR2 (germline): LNHDA, SQIVND (reference sequence). The CDR3 extends over 14 amino acids. CDR3 sequence (DNA): TGTGCCAGTAACGTCGGACAGGGGGGATCACCCCTCCACTTT. Protein: CASNVGQGGSPLHF.